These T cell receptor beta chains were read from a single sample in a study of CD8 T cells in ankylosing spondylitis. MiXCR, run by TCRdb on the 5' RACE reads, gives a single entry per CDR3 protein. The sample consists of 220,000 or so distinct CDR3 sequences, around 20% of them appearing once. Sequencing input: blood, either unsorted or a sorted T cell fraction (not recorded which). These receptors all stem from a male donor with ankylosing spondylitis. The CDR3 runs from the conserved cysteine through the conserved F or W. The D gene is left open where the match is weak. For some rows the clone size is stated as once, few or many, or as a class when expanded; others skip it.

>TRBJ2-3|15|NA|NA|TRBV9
CASSEGRDSTDTQYF
TGTGCCAGCAGCGAAGGCAGGGATAGCACAGATACGCAGTATTTT
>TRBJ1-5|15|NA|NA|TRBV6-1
CASSPFSQGNQPQHF
TGTGCCAGCAGTCCCTTTTCCCAGGGCAATCAGCCCCAGCATTTT
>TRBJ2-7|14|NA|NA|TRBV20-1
CSARDHLLGYEQYF
TGCAGTGCTAGAGATCACTTGCTGGGGTACGAGCAGTACTTC
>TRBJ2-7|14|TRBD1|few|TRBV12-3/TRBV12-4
CASRPGTGMYEQYF
TGTGCCAGCAGGCCCGGGACAGGGATGTACGAGCAGTACTTC
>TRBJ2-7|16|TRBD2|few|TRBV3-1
CASSQGGLAGPYEQYF
TGTGCCAGCAGCCAAGGGGGACTAGCGGGACCCTACGAGCAGTACTTC
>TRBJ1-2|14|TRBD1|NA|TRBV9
CASNGLQGADGYTF
TGTGCCAGCAACGGGTTACAGGGGGCGGATGGCTACACCTTC
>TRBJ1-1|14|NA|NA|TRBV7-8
CASSLVGGGREAFF
TGTGCCAGCAGCTTAGTAGGGGGGGGCCGGGAGGCTTTCTTT
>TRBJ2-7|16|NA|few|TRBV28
CASIGADLTVLHEQYF
TGTGCCAGCATTGGGGCAGACCTTACCGTACTCCACGAGCAGTACTTC
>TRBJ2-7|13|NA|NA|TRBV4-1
CASSQTTVYEQYF
TGCGCCAGCAGCCAAACTACCGTTTACGAGCAGTACTTC
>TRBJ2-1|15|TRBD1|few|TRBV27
CASSSTGTGYNEQFF
TGTGCCAGCAGTTCGACCGGGACAGGCTACAATGAGCAGTTCTTC
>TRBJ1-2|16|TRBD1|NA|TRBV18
CASSPPGTEKIYGYTF
TGTGCCAGCTCACCACCCGGGACAGAGAAAATCTATGGCTACACCTTC
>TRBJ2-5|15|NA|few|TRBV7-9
CASSTRPSAQETQYF
TGTGCCAGCAGCACTCGCCCTAGCGCCCAAGAGACCCAGTACTTC
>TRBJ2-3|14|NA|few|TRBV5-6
CASTWVGATDTQYF
TGTGCCAGCACCTGGGTCGGGGCCACAGATACGCAGTATTTT
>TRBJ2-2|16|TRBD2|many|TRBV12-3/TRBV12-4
CASSFTGGGLVGELFF
TGTGCCAGCAGTTTTACGGGGGGGGGCCTTGTCGGGGAGCTGTTTTTT
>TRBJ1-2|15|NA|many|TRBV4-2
CASSQVVGERNGYTF
TGTGCCAGCAGCCAAGTGGTAGGGGAGAGGAATGGCTACACCTTC
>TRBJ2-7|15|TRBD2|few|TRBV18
CASSKEKAGDYEQYF
TGTGCCAGCTCAAAAGAAAAAGCGGGGGATTACGAGCAGTACTTC
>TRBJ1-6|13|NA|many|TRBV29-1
CSVGDTAVTPLHF
TGCAGCGTTGGGGACACGGCCGTTACACCCCTCCACTTT
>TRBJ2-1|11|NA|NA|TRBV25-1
CASSDYNERFF
TGTGCCAGCAGTGATTACAATGAGCGGTTCTTC
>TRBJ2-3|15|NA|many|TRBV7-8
CASSLKSAEADTQYF
TGTGCCAGCAGCTTAAAGTCTGCAGAGGCAGATACGCAGTATTTT
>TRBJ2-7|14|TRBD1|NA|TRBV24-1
CATSDSLTGDEQYF
TGTGCCACCAGTGATTCCCTTACAGGGGACGAGCAGTACTTC
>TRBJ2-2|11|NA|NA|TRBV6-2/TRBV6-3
CASSFFGELFF
TGTGCCAGCAGTTTTTTCGGGGAGCTGTTTTTT
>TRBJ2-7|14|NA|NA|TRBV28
CASSLRGPSYEQYF
TGTGCCAGCAGTTTACGAGGGCCTTCCTACGAGCAGTACTTC
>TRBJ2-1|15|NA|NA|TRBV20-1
CSARDRTEHYNEQFF
TGCAGTGCTAGAGATCGGACAGAACACTACAATGAGCAGTTCTTC
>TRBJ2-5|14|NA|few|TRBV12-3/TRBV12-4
CASSLGSGQETQYF
TGTGCCAGCAGTTTAGGTAGCGGACAAGAGACCCAGTACTTC
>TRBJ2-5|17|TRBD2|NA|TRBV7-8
CASSFLRLAGAVEPQYF
TGTGCCAGCAGCTTCCTGAGACTAGCGGGAGCTGTAGAGCCCCAGTACTTC
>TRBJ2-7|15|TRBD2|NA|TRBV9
CASSVGGSGTYEQYF
TGTGCCAGCAGCGTAGGGGGTAGCGGGACTTACGAGCAGTACTTC
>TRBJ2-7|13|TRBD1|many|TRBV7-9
CASSSRTGPEQYF
TGTGCCAGCAGCTCCCGGACAGGGCCCGAGCAGTACTTC
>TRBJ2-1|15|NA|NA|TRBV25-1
CASSEAGQGIDEQFF
TGTGCCAGCAGTGAAGCTGGGCAGGGGATCGATGAGCAGTTCTTC
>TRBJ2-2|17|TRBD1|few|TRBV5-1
CASSPPGTGEYTGELFF
TGCGCCAGCAGCCCCCCCGGGACAGGGGAGTACACCGGGGAGCTGTTTTTT
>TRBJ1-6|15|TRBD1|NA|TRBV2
CASSESRGPGSPLHF
TGTGCCAGCAGTGAAAGCAGGGGGCCCGGTTCACCCCTCCACTTT
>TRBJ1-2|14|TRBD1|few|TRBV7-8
CASSSLTGGVGYTF
TGTGCCAGCAGTTCACTGACAGGGGGTGTTGGCTACACCTTC
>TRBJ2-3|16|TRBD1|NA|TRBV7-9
CASSSRDREDTDTQYF
TGTGCCAGCAGCTCCCGGGACAGGGAGGACACAGATACGCAGTATTTT
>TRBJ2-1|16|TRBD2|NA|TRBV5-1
CASSSTGTSGYNEQFF
TGCGCCAGCAGCTCCACCGGGACTAGCGGCTACAATGAGCAGTTCTTC
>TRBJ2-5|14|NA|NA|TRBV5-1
CASSLLGSWETQYF
TGCGCCAGCAGCTTGTTGGGAAGCTGGGAGACCCAGTACTTC
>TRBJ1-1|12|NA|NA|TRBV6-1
CASSEGVPEAFF
TGTGCCAGCAGTGAAGGGGTACCTGAAGCTTTCTTT
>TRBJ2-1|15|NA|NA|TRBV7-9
CASSQDTRPYNEQFF
TGTGCCAGCAGCCAGGACACTAGGCCCTACAATGAGCAGTTCTTC
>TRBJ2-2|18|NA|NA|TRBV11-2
CASSLEAPLVLSTGELFF
TGTGCCAGCAGCTTAGAAGCCCCCCTCGTGTTGAGCACCGGGGAGCTGTTTTTT
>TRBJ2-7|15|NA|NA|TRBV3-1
CASSQFPGETYEQYF
TGTGCCAGCAGCCAATTTCCCGGGGAAACCTACGAGCAGTACTTC
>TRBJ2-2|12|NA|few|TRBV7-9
CASSEGGSELFF
TGTGCCAGCAGCGAGGGTGGCAGCGAGCTGTTTTTT
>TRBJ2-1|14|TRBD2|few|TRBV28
CASRLGLAYNEQFF
TGTGCCAGCCGCCTGGGACTAGCGTACAATGAGCAGTTCTTC